This T cell receptor beta chain was documented in a study of T-cell reconstitution after alpha-beta-depleted transplantation in children. This clonotype has a count of ten or more. V lost 5 bases and J 13 bases, leaving 15 bases between the germline ends. Germline CDR1 is SEHNR and CDR2 is FQNEAQ (reference sequence). The CDR3 contains 12 residues. The authors prepared the TCRbeta library with unique molecular identifiers. TCRdb re-called the PCR reads through MiXCR, storing one row per CDR3 protein. This table has some 240,000 distinct CDR3 sequences, approximately 9.7% appearing once. The chain is built from TRBV7-9 and TRBJ1-5; D unresolved. The sequence came from a human donor who donated a stem cell graft to a child with SCID. The source was PBMCs from the stem cell graft donor, collected from the stem cell graft. CDR3 loop: CASSTALPPQHF. The CDR3 region has the DNA TGTGCCAGCAGCACCGCCCTCCCGCCTCAGCATTTT.